This T cell receptor (beta chain) was identified during a study of T cell changes during pregnancy in multiple sclerosis (dated by TCRdb to between 2018 and 2021). About the study as a whole: The study examined how the T cell repertoire changed over the course of pregnancy in women with multiple sclerosis.

A word on this clone: The antigen it binds to is not known. No quality values exist for individual bases; no much larger clone is one base distant.

The library relied on the immunoSEQ multiplex PCR assay. TCRdb limited this immuneACCESS table to in-frame rearrangements with V and J called. A share of clones is missing; checked studies link under half to unresolved V genes, and the rest is unexplained. In all, the sample holds approximately 87,000 clones, and about 93% of those were seen once. The ten largest clones capture less than 0.6% of the sample. Including the terminal cysteine and phenylalanine, the CDR3 comprises 11 residues. The only DNA kept is the CDR3, 33 bases in frame from the first base. V lost 1 base and J lost 9 bases; the stretch between them is 7 bases long. Per the germline V gene (reference sequence), DFQATT is the CDR1 and SNEGSKA is the CDR2.

The sequenced sample was CD4+ T cells from peripheral blood mononuclear cells, obtained in the second trimester of pregnancy. The receptor chain draws on TRBV20-1 and TRBJ2-1; possibly the D gene is TRBD2, per 5 matching bases. This clonotype was sampled from a female donor with multiple sclerosis, enrolled in a pregnancy study. The DNA is TGCAGTGCTAGAGGAGGGAGTGAGCAGTTCTTC. Translated, it reads CSARGGSEQFF.